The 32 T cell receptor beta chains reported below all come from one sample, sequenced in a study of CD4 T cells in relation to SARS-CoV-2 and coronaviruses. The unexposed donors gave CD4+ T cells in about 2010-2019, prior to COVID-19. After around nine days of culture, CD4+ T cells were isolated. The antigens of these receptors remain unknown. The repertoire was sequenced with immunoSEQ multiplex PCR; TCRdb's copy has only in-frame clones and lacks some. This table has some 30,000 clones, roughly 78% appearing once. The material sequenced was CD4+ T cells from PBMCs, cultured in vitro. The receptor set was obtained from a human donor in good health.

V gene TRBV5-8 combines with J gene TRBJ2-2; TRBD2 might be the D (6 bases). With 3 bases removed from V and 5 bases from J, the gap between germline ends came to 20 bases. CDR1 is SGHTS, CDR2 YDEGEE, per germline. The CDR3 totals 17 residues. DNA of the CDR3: TGTGCCAGCAGCTGGGTCCGGTCCGGGACTGAGACCGGGGAGCTGTTTTTT. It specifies CASSWVRSGTETGELFF.

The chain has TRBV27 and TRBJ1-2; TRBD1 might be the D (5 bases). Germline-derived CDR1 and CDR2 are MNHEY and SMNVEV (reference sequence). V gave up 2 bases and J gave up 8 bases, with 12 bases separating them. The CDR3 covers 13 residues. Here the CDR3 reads CASSLGGGPGYTF. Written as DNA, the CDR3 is TGTGCCAGCAGTTTAGGGGGGGGTCCGGGCTACACCTTC.

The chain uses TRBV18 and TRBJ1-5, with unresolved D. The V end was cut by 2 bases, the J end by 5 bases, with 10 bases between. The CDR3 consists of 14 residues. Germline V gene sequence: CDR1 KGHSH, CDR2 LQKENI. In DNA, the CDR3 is TGTGCCAGCTCACCATTTAAGGATGATCAGCCCCAGCATTTT. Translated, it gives CASSPFKDDQPQHF.

The chain's CDR3 is CASSLVGLTDTQYF. CDR3 sequence (DNA): TGTGCCAGCAGCCTGGTAGGGTTGACAGATACGCAGTATTTT. The V and J genes are TRBV14 and TRBJ2-3; D is unclear. Germline values: CDR1 SGHDN, CDR2 FVKESK. The CDR3 extends over 14 amino acids. The V gene lost 4 bases and the J gene lost 3 bases, with 11 bases spanning the gap.

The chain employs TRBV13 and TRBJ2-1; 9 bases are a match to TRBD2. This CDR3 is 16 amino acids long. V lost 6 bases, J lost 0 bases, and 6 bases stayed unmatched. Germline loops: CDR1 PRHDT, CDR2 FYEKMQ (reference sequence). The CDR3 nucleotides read TGTGCCAGCAGAGCGAATAGCGGGAGCTCCTACAATGAGCAGTTCTTC. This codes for CASRANSGSSYNEQFF.

The CDR3 protein is CASSSTSLVDTQYF. The CDR3, as DNA: TGTGCCAGCAGCTCCACTTCGCTAGTAGATACGCAGTATTTT. The chain couples TRBV7-2 to TRBJ2-3; D remains unclear. The CDR3 length is 14 residues. Germline V CDR1 and CDR2: SGHTA, FQGNSA. Trimming took off 4 bases at V and 5 bases at J, with 13 bases between the two ends.

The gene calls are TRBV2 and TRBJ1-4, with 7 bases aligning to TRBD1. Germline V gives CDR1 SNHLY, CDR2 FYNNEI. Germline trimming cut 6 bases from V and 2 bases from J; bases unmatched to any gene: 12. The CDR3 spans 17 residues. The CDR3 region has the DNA TGTGCCAGCAGACGGGACAGCGTGGGTTCCACTAATGAAAAACTGTTTTTT. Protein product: CASRRDSVGSTNEKLFF.

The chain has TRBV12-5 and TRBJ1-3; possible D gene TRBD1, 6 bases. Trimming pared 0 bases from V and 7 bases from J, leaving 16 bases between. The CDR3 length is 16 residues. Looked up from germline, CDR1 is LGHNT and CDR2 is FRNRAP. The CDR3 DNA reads TGTGCTAGTGGTTTGGTACCCCAGGGGCGGAGGAACACCATATATTTT. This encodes CASGLVPQGRRNTIYF.

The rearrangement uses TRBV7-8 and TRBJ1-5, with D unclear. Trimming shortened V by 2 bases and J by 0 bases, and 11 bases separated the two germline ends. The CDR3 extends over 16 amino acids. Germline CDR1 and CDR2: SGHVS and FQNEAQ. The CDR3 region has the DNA TGTGCCAGCAGCTTAAGCAGTTTGACTAGCAATCAGCCCCAGCATTTT. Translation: CASSLSSLTSNQPQHF.

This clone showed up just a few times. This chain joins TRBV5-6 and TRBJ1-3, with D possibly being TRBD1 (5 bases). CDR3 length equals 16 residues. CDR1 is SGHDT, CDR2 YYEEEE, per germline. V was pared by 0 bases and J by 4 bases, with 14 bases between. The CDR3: CASSLAGTGPGNTIYF. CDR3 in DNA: TGTGCCAGCAGCTTGGCCGGGACGGGCCCGGGAAACACCATATATTTT.

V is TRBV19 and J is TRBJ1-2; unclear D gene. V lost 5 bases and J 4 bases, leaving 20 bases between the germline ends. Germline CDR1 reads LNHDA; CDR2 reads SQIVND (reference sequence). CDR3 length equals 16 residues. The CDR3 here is CASSRYGEGSSYGYTF. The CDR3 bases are TGTGCCAGTAGTCGCTACGGGGAGGGTTCGTCCTATGGCTACACCTTC.

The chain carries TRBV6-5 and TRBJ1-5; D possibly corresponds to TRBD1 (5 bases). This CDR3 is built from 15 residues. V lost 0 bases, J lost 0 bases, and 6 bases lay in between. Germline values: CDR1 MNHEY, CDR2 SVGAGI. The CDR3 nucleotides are TGTGCCAGCAGTTACTCCACAGGTAGCAATCAGCCCCAGCATTTT. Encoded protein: CASSYSTGSNQPQHF.

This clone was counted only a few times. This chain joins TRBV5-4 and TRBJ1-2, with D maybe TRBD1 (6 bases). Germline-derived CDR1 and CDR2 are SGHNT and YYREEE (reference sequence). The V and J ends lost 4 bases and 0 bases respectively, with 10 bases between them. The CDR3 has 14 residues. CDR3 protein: CASSQDSSNYGYTF. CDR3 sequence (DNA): TGTGCCAGCAGCCAGGACAGTTCTAACTATGGCTACACCTTC.

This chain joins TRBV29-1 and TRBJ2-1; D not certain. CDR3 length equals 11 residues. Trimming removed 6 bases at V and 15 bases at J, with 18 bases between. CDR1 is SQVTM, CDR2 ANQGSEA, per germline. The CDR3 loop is CSVRTQELAFF. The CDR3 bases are TGCAGCGTACGGACCCAGGAGCTTGCGTTCTTC.

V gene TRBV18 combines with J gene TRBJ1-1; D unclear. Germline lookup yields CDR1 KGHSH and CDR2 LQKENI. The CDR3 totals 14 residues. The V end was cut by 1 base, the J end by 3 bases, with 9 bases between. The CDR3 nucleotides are TGTGCCAGCTCACCACAGGGAGGGTACACTGAAGCTTTCTTT. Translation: CASSPQGGYTEAFF.

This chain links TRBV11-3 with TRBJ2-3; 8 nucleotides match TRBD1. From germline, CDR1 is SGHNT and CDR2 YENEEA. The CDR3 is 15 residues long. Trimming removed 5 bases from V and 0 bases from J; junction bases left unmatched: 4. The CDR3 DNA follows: TGTGCCAGCAGCCCCGGACAGGGTAGCACAGATACGCAGTATTTT. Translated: CASSPGQGSTDTQYF.

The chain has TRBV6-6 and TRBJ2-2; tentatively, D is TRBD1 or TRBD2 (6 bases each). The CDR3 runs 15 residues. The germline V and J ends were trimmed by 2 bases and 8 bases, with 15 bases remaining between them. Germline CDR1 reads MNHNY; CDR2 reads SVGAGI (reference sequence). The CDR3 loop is CASSYPVGGWGELFF. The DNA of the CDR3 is TGTGCCAGCAGTTACCCGGTGGGGGGCTGGGGGGAGCTGTTTTTT.

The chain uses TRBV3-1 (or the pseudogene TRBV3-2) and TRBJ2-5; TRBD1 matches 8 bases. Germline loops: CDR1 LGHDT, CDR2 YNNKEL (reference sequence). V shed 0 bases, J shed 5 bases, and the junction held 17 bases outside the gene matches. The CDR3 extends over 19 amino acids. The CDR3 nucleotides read TGTGCCAGCAGCCAAGAAGAGGACCCCCAGGGGGCCAGGGGGGAGACCCAGTACTTC. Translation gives CASSQEEDPQGARGETQYF.

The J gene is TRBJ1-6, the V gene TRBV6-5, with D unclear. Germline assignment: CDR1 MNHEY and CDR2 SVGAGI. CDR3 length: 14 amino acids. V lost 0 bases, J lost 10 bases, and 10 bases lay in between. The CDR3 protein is CASSYSGVYSPLHF. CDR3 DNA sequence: TGTGCCAGCAGTTACTCGGGAGTTTACTCACCCCTCCACTTT.

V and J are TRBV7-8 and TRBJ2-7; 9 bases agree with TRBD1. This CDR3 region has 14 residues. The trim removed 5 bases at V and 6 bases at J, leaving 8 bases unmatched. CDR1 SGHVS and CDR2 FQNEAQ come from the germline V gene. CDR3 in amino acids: CASSPRTGVAEQYF. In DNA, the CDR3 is TGTGCCAGCAGCCCAAGGACAGGGGTGGCCGAGCAGTACTTC.

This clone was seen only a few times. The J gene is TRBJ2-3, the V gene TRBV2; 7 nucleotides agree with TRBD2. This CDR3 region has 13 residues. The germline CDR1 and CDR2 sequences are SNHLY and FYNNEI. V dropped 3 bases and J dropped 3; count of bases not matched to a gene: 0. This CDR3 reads CASSEGGTDTQYF. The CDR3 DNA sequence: TGTGCCAGCAGTGAGGGGGGGACAGATACGCAGTATTTT. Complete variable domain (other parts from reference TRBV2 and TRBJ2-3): EPEVTQTPSHQVTQMGQEVILRCVPISNHLYFYWYRQILGQKVEFLVSFYNNEISEKSEIFDDQFSVERPDGSNFTLKIRSTKLEDSAMYFCASSEGGTDTQYFGPGTRLTVL.

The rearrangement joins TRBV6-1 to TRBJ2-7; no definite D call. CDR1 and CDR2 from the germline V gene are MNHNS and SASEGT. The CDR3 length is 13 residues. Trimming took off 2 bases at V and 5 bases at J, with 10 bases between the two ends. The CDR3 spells CASSERPTDEQYF. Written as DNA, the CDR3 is TGTGCCAGCAGTGAAAGGCCAACGGACGAGCAGTACTTC.

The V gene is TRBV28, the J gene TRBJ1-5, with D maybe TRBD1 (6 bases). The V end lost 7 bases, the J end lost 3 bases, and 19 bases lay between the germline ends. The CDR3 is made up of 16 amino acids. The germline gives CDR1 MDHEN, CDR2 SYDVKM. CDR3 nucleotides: TGTGCCAGCATCCATGGTGGATACAGGGACAATCAGCCCCAGCATTTT. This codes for CASIHGGYRDNQPQHF.

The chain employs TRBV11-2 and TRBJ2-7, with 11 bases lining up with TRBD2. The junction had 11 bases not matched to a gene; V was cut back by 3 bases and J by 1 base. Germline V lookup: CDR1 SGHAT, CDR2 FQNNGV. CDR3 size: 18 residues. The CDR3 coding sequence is TGTGCCAGCAGCTTTATTTTCCCTGGACTAGCGGGTTCCTACGAGCAGTACTTC. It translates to CASSFIFPGLAGSYEQYF.

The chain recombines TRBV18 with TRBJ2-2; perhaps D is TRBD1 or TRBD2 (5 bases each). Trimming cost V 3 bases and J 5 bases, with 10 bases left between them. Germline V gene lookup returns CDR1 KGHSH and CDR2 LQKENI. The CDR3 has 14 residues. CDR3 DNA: TGTGCCAGCTCACCGCCAGGGAGAACCGGGGAGCTGTTTTTT. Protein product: CASSPPGRTGELFF. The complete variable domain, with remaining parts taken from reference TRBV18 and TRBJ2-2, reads NAGVMQNPRHLVRRRGQEARLRCSPMKGHSHVYWYRQLPEEGLKFMVYLQKENIIDESGMPKERFSAEFPKEGPSILRIQQVVRGDSAAYFCASSPPGRTGELFFGEGSRLTVL.

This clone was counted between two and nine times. CDR3 sequence (DNA): TGTGCCAGCAGGGAACAGGGGTTACCTAATGAAAAACTGTTTTTT. Its protein is CASREQGLPNEKLFF. V gene TRBV2 combines with J gene TRBJ1-4; 7 positions match TRBD1. V dropped 6 bases and J dropped 3; count of bases not matched to a gene: 7. Germline CDR1 and CDR2: SNHLY and FYNNEI. The CDR3 totals 15 residues. The full variable domain, rest sourced from reference TRBV2 and TRBJ1-4, is EPEVTQTPSHQVTQMGQEVILRCVPISNHLYFYWYRQILGQKVEFLVSFYNNEISEKSEIFDDQFSVERPDGSNFTLKIRSTKLEDSAMYFCASREQGLPNEKLFFGSGTQLSVL.

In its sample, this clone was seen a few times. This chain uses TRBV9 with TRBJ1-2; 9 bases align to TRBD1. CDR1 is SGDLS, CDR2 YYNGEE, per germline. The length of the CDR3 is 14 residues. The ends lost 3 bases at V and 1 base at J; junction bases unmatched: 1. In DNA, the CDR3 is TGTGCCAGCAGCGGACAGGGGGTTAACTATGGCTACACCTTC. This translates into CASSGQGVNYGYTF.

The CDR3 DNA follows: TGCGCCAGCAGACCCGGAGCGGCGTTCAATCAGCCCCAGCATTTT. This sequence encodes CASRPGAAFNQPQHF. The chain uses TRBV5-1 and TRBJ1-5, with D unclear. This CDR3 region has 15 residues. The germline V and J ends were trimmed by 5 bases and 3 bases, with 15 bases remaining between them. Germline values: CDR1 SGHRS, CDR2 YFSETQ.

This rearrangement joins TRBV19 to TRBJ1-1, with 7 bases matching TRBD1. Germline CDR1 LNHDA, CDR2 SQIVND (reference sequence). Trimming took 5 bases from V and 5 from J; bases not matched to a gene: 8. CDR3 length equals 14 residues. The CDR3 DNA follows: TGTGCCAGTAGTCCCTACAGGGGAAGGACTGAAGCTTTCTTT. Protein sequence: CASSPYRGRTEAFF.

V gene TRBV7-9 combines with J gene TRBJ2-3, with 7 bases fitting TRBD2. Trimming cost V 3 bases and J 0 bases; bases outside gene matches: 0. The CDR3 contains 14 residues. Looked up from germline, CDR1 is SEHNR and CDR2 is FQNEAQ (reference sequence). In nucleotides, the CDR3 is TGTGCCAGCAGCTTTAGCGGGAGCACAGATACGCAGTATTTT. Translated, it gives CASSFSGSTDTQYF.

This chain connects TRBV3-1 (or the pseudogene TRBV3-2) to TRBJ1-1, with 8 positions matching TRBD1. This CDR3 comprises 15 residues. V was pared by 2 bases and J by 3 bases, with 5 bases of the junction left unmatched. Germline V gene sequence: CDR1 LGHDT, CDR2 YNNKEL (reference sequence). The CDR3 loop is CASSQRQGRDTEAFF. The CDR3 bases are TGTGCCAGCAGCCAACGACAGGGGAGGGACACTGAAGCTTTCTTT.

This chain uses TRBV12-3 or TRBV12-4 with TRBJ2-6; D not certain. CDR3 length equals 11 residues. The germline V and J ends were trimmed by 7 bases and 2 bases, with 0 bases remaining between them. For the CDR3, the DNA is TGTGCCAGCACTGGGGCCAACGTCCTGACTTTC. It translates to CASTGANVLTF.